This is a list of T cell receptor beta chains from one sample in a study of T cell repertoires in cytomegalovirus infection. TCRdb fed the reads into MiXCR, producing one record per CDR3 protein. This table holds about 680,000 distinct CDR3 sequences, 24% found once. Specimen: CD8+ T cells from PBMCs. These receptors came from a human donor in good health (CMV status not recorded). Some clones in this sample may be carry-over from other donors' samples. Each CDR3 is given with its conserved first and last residue. The D gene is left open where the match is weak. Clone size, where shown, is once, few, many, or a class for clones that have expanded.

V gene,clone size,J gene,D gene,CDR3 protein,CDR3 DNA
TRBV7-8,many,TRBJ2-2,TRBD1,CASSFGGGQGTTGELFF,TGTGCCAGCAGCTTTGGGGGGGGACAGGGAACCACCGGGGAGCTGTTTTTT
TRBV15,.,TRBJ2-6,.,CAPAEKREDQGSGANVLTF,TGTGCCCCAGCAGAGAAGAGGGAGGATCAAGGGTCTGGGGCCAACGTCCTGACTTTC
TRBV4-2,.,TRBJ1-2,.,CASSQDWGAGLDYGYTF,TGTGCCAGCAGCCAAGACTGGGGCGCGGGGTTGGACTATGGCTACACCTTC
TRBV29-1,many,TRBJ2-7,.,CSVEGETGTRYEQYF,TGCAGCGTTGAAGGAGAGACCGGGACAAGATACGAGCAGTACTTC
TRBV5-4,.,TRBJ2-5,TRBD2,CASSLEGAGGPRETQYF,TGTGCCAGCAGCTTAGAGGGAGCGGGGGGGCCCCGCGAGACCCAGTACTTC
TRBV20-1,few,TRBJ2-7,.,CSANQGYEQYF,TGCAGTGCTAATCAGGGTTACGAGCAGTACTTC
TRBV12-3/TRBV12-4,.,TRBJ2-3,.,CASSEGVGGTDTQYF,TGTGCCAGCAGCGAGGGAGTAGGAGGCACAGATACGCAGTATTTT
TRBV7-9,few,TRBJ2-3,TRBD2,CASSPQNAGGRYTDTQYF,TGTGCCAGCAGCCCACAGAACGCCGGGGGGAGATACACAGATACGCAGTATTTT
TRBV4-1,many,TRBJ2-7,TRBD2,CASSHDASGGLGEQYF,TGCGCCAGCAGCCATGACGCTAGCGGGGGGTTAGGCGAGCAGTACTTC
TRBV29-1,few,TRBJ2-1,.,CSVQGGTYNEQFF,TGCAGCGTTCAAGGGGGGACCTACAATGAGCAGTTCTTC
TRBV7-2,many,TRBJ2-5,TRBD1,CASSTGTVLYPQETQYF,TGTGCCAGCAGCACGGGGACAGTTTTATACCCCCAAGAGACCCAGTACTTC
TRBV29-1,few,TRBJ1-2,TRBD1,CSVEDRGTGGYYGYTF,TGCAGCGTTGAAGATAGAGGGACAGGGGGTTACTATGGCTACACCTTC
TRBV7-9,.,TRBJ1-5,TRBD1,CASSADRGRGQPQHF,TGTGCCAGCAGCGCCGACAGGGGGCGAGGTCAGCCCCAGCATTTT
TRBV5-1,.,TRBJ2-1,TRBD1,CASSTRQGASYNEQFF,TGCGCCAGCAGCACGAGACAGGGGGCGTCCTACAATGAGCAGTTCTTC
TRBV12-5,few,TRBJ1-6,.,CASGWDVGQGSSYNSPLHF,TGTGCTAGTGGTTGGGACGTCGGGCAGGGGAGCTCCTATAATTCACCCCTCCACTTT
TRBV20-1,.,TRBJ2-3,.,CSLIEDTQYF,TGCAGCCTCATCGAGGATACGCAGTATTTT